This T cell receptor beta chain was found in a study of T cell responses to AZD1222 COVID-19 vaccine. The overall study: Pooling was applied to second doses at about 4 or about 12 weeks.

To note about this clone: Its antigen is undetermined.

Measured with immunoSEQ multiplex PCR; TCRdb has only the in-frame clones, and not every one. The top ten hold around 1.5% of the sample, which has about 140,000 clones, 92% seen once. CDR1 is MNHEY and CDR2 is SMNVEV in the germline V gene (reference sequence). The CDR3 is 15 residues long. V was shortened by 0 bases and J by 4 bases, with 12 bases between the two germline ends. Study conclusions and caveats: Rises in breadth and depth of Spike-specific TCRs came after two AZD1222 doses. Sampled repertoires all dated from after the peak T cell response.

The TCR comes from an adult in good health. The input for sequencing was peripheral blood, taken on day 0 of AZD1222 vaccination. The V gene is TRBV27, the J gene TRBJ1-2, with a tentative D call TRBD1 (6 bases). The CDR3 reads CASSLSQDSTYGYTF. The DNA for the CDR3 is TGTGCCAGCAGTTTATCCCAGGACAGTACCTATGGCTACACCTTC.